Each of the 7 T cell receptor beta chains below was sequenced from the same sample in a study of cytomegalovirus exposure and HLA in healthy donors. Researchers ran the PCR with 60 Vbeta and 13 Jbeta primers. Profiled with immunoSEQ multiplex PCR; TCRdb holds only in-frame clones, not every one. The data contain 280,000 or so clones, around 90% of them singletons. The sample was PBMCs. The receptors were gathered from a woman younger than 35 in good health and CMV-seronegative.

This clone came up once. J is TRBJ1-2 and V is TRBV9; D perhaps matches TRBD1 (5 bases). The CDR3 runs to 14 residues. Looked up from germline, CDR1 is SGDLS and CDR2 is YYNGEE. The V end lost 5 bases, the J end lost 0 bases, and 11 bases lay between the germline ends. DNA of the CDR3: TGTGCCAGCAGACAGGACCAAACTAACTATGGCTACACCTTC. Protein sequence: CASRQDQTNYGYTF.

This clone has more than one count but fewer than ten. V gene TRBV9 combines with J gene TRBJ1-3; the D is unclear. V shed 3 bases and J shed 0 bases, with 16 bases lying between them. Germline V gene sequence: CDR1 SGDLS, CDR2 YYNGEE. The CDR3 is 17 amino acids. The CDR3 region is CASSASTNQYSGNTIYF. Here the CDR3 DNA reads TGTGCCAGCAGCGCCTCAACAAATCAATACTCTGGAAACACCATATATTTT.

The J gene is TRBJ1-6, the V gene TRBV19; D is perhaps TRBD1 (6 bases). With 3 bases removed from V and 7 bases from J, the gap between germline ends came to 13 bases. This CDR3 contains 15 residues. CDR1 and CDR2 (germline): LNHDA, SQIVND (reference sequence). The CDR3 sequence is CASSIGGHGNSPLHF. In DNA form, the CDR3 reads TGTGCCAGTAGTATTGGGGGACACGGGAATTCACCCCTCCACTTT.

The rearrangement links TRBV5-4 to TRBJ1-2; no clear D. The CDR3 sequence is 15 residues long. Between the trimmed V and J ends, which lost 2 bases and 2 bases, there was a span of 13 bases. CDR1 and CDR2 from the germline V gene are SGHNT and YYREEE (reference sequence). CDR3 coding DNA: TGTGCCAGCAGCTTAATTGACATCTTAAACTATGGCTACACCTTC. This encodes CASSLIDILNYGYTF. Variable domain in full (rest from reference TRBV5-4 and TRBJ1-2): ETGVTQSPTHLIKTRGQQVTLRCSSQSGHNTVSWYQQALGQGPQFIFQYYREEENGRGNFPPRFSGLQFPNYSSELNVNALELDDSALYLCASSLIDILNYGYTFGSGTRLTVV.

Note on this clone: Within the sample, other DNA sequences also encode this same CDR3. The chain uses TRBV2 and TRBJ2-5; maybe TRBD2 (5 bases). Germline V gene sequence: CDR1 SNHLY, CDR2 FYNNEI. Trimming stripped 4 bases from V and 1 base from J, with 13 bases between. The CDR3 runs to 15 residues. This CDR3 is CASSGPSRSQETQYF. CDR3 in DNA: TGTGCCAGCAGTGGGCCTAGCCGAAGCCAAGAGACCCAGTACTTC. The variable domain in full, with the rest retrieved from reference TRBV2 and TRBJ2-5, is EPEVTQTPSHQVTQMGQEVILRCVPISNHLYFYWYRQILGQKVEFLVSFYNNEISEKSEIFDDQFSVERPDGSNFTLKIRSTKLEDSAMYFCASSGPSRSQETQYFGPGTRLLVL.

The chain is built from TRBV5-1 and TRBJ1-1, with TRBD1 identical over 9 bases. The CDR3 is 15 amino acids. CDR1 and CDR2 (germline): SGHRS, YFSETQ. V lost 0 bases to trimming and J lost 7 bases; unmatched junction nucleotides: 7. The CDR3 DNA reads TGCGCCAGCAGCTTGGGTACAGGGGGCTTAGTTGAAGCTTTCTTT. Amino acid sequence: CASSLGTGGLVEAFF.

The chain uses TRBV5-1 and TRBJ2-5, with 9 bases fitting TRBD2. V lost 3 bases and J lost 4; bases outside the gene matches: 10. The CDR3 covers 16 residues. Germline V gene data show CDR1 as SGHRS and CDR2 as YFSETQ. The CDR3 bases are TGCGCCAGCAGCTGGGGAGCGGGGGGCGGTCGAGAGACCCAGTACTTC. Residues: CASSWGAGGGRETQYF.